The clone carrying this T cell receptor (beta chain) was seen a handful of times. The CDR3 length is 13 residues. This entry is derived from a study of blood T cell repertoires in COVID-19. Study information: There were acute and convalescent COVID-19 samples, and they came from the United States, Italy and Spain. PBMCs, B-cell-depleted T cells, or T cells were the source of the cDNA or gDNA that made up the material.

In the source study's methods: Counts of nucleated cells, estimated from reference gene primer amplification, were obtained. The method was immunoSEQ multiplex PCR; TCRdb's version includes in-frame clones alone and lacks a portion of them. From that table come the V and J calls and clone size; the DNA was used to work out D and trimming. The table has 75,000 to 100,000 clones, roughly 80% seen once. The specimen sequenced was peripheral blood. The chain recombines TRBV1 with TRBJ2-7; the D call TRBD1 from the table was never checked on the DNA. TRBV1 constitutes a pseudogene. The origin of this receptor is a man in his 60s with acute or convalescent COVID-19. In DNA form, the CDR3 reads TGCACCAGCAGTTTAGGGGTAGGCGACGAGCAGTACTTC. Its translation is CTSSLGVGDEQYF.